The 18 T cell receptor beta chains reported below all come from one sample, sequenced in a study of T cells in Graves' hyperthyroidism and ophthalmopathy. TCR beta CDR3 regions were amplified from RNA transcripts. A set of HTBI primers served as the primers for a first-round RT-PCR of the TCR CDR3. MiXCR, applied by TCRdb to the multiplex PCR reads, yields one record per CDR3 protein. The table shows about 400,000 distinct CDR3 sequences, with approximately 14% occurring only once. The material sequenced was blood. The receptors were sampled from a woman younger than 35 with Graves' hyperthyroidism.

In its sample, this clonotype was seen a few times. The chain couples TRBV20-1 to TRBJ2-7; D gene ambiguous. Germline V CDR1 and CDR2: DFQATT, SNEGSKA (reference sequence). This CDR3 region has 14 residues. The V end lost 3 bases, the J end lost 2 bases, and 14 bases lay between the germline ends. CDR3 loop: CSASPPRQPYEQYF. The CDR3 region has the DNA TGCAGTGCTAGTCCGCCACGGCAGCCCTACGAGCAGTACTTC.

The sample holds many counts of this clonotype. The CDR3 spells CSARDVGFGTNEKLFF. CDR3 nucleotides: TGCAGTGCTAGAGATGTTGGTTTTGGAACTAATGAAAAACTGTTTTTT. The chain has TRBV20-1 and TRBJ1-4; D gene uncertain. CDR3 size: 16 residues. Trimming stripped 0 bases from V and 1 base from J, with 12 bases between. The germline V gene has CDR1 DFQATT and CDR2 SNEGSKA (reference sequence).

The sample holds many counts of this clonotype. This sequence joins TRBV18 and TRBJ1-4; D is perhaps TRBD1 (6 bases). Trimming pared 2 bases from V and 7 bases from J, leaving 11 bases between. The CDR3 extends over 14 amino acids. Germline V lookup: CDR1 KGHSH, CDR2 LQKENI. CDR3 sequence: CASSPGGPGEKLFF. The DNA for the CDR3 is TGTGCCAGCTCACCAGGGGGGCCGGGTGAAAAACTGTTTTTT.

There are a few counts of this clonotype. The chain employs TRBV6-1 and TRBJ2-1, with a tentative D call TRBD2 (5 bases). V was shortened by 5 bases and J by 3 bases, with 14 bases between the two germline ends. The CDR3 is 15 residues long. In germline, CDR1 is MNHNS, CDR2 SASEGT. DNA of the CDR3: TGTGCCAGCAGTCCGACCGGCGGACTCTACAATGAGCAGTTCTTC. Protein sequence: CASSPTGGLYNEQFF.

This clonotype was seen repeatedly, ten times or more. This sequence joins TRBV7-6 and TRBJ2-5, with TRBD2 identical over 8 bases. This CDR3 region has 17 residues. V was pared by 1 base and J by 5 bases, with 12 bases of the junction left unmatched. The germline gives CDR1 SGHVS, CDR2 FNYEAQ. The CDR3, as DNA: TGTGCCAGCAGCTTAGGATCCGGCGGGGGGCCGGTCGAGACCCAGTACTTC. Its translation is CASSLGSGGGPVETQYF.

This clonotype was recorded many times. This chain joins TRBV7-3 and TRBJ2-3, with D possibly being TRBD1 or TRBD2 (6 bases each). This CDR3 spans 12 amino acids. The germline V gene encodes CDR1 SGHTA and CDR2 FQGTGA. Trimming removed 5 bases from V and 9 bases from J, with 12 bases in between. CDR3 amino acids: CASSLGGRTQYF. CDR3 coding DNA: TGTGCCAGCAGCCTTGGGGGGCGAACGCAGTATTTT. The entire variable domain, with the rest obtained from reference TRBV7-3 and TRBJ2-3, is as follows: GAGVSQTPSNKVTEKGKYVELRCDPISGHTALYWYRQSLGQGPEFLIYFQGTGAADDSGLPNDRFFAVRPEGSVSTLKIQRTERGDSAVYLCASSLGGRTQYFGPGTRLTVL.

The chain employs TRBV29-1 and TRBJ2-7; TRBD2 might be the D (5 bases). The germline CDR1 and CDR2 sequences are SQVTM and ANQGSEA. Trimming removed 0 bases at V and 5 bases at J, with 8 bases between. The CDR3 is made up of 12 amino acids. CDR3 in amino acids: CSVEDPGNEQYF. CDR3 nucleotide sequence: TGCAGCGTTGAAGATCCGGGGAACGAGCAGTACTTC.

Many counts were recorded for this clonotype. The CDR3, as DNA: TGTGCCAGCAGTGAGATGGACACCGGGGAGCTGTTTTTT. It specifies CASSEMDTGELFF. The chain is built from TRBV6-1 and TRBJ2-2, with unresolved D. V lost 3 bases and J 3 bases, leaving 5 bases between the germline ends. Germline values: CDR1 MNHNS, CDR2 SASEGT. The CDR3 is 13 amino acids.

This clonotype was seen at least ten times. This chain joins TRBV20-1 and TRBJ1-1; D remains unclear. Trimming stripped 6 bases from V and 5 bases from J, with 13 bases between. Germline CDR1 is DFQATT and CDR2 is SNEGSKA (reference sequence). This CDR3 is 12 amino acids long. Written as DNA, the CDR3 is TGCAGTGCCCCACGGCAGGAAACTGAAGCTTTCTTT. It yields the protein CSAPRQETEAFF.

The chain carries TRBV3-1 and TRBJ1-1; D gene uncertain. V lost 6 bases to trimming and J lost 2 bases, with 13 bases between them. Looked up from germline, CDR1 is LGHDT and CDR2 is YNNKEL (reference sequence). The CDR3 has 14 residues. Here the CDR3 reads CASSAILPNTEAFF. The CDR3 DNA follows: TGTGCCAGCAGTGCTATATTACCCAACACTGAAGCTTTCTTT.

This clonotype has just a few counts. The chain links TRBV6-1 to TRBJ2-1, with 7 bases that match TRBD2. J lost 2 bases, V lost 7 bases, and 11 bases had no gene match. Germline-derived CDR1 and CDR2 are MNHNS and SASEGT. The CDR3 contains 16 residues. DNA of the CDR3: TGTGCCAGCAAGACGCGTGTGGGAGGGCCCTACAATGAGCAGTTCTTC. Translation: CASKTRVGGPYNEQFF.

The chain carries TRBV2 and TRBJ2-1; TRBD2 might be the D (6 bases). Per germline, CDR1 SNHLY and CDR2 FYNNEI. This CDR3 is 19 amino acids long. Trimming stripped 6 bases from V and 0 bases from J, with 24 bases between. The CDR3 region is CASSGSGGVGVSSYNEQFF. The DNA of the CDR3 is TGTGCCAGCAGCGGGTCTGGCGGGGTTGGGGTTAGCTCCTACAATGAGCAGTTCTTC.

This clonotype was seen repeatedly, ten times or more. The chain links TRBV6-1 to TRBJ1-5; TRBD1 matches 7 bases. The ends lost 4 bases at V and 4 bases at J; junction bases unmatched: 7. The CDR3 is 15 residues long. Germline lookup yields CDR1 MNHNS and CDR2 SASEGT. DNA for the CDR3: TGTGCCAGCAGTGGGTTGACAGGGCCGAATCAGCCCCAGCATTTT. It is translated as CASSGLTGPNQPQHF.

The genes are TRBV10-3 and TRBJ2-7, with 12 bases that match TRBD2. The CDR3 is 14 amino acids. The germline V gene encodes CDR1 ENHRY and CDR2 SYGVKD. V trimming: 7 bases; J trimming: 5 bases; junction bases outside the gene matches: 6. CDR3 region: CAINGLAGPHEQYF. The CDR3 nucleotides read TGTGCCATCAATGGACTAGCGGGACCCCACGAGCAGTACTTC.

Many counts were recorded for this clonotype. The chain has TRBV4-3 and TRBJ2-3, with TRBD2 identical over 12 bases. Germline V CDR1 and CDR2: LGHNA, YSLEER. With V trimmed by 0 bases and J by 4 bases, 2 bases remained unmatched. The CDR3 has 16 amino acids. This CDR3 reads CASSQDLAGGPDTQYF. In nucleotides, the CDR3 is TGCGCCAGCAGCCAAGATCTAGCGGGGGGGCCAGATACGCAGTATTTT.

This chain joins TRBV6-1 and TRBJ2-1, with a tentative D call TRBD1 (6 bases). The germline V gene has CDR1 MNHNS and CDR2 SASEGT. The CDR3 runs to 15 residues. Between the trimmed V and J ends, which lost 8 bases and 4 bases, there was a span of 18 bases. The CDR3 spells CASGRPGQQYNEQFF. The DNA for the CDR3 is TGTGCCAGCGGTCGACCGGGACAACAATACAATGAGCAGTTCTTC.

The rearrangement links TRBV5-1 to TRBJ2-7; TRBD2 matches 7 bases. Germline CDR1 and CDR2: SGHRS and YFSETQ. The CDR3 extends over 14 amino acids. Trimming cost V 3 bases and J 3 bases; bases outside gene matches: 6. The CDR3 nucleotides read TGCGCCAGCAGCTCGGGAGGTCCCCGCTACGAGCAGTACTTC. Protein product: CASSSGGPRYEQYF.

This clonotype was detected many times. The chain links TRBV11-2 to TRBJ1-6; D not certain. CDR3 size: 11 residues. The V and J ends lost 5 bases and 8 bases respectively, with 4 bases between them. The V gene's germline CDR1 is SGHAT and CDR2 FQNNGV. In nucleotides, the CDR3 is TGTGCCAGCAGCCAGGATTCACCCCTCCACTTT. It translates to CASSQDSPLHF. The complete variable domain, with remaining parts taken from reference TRBV11-2 and TRBJ1-6, reads EAGVAQSPRYKIIEKRQSVAFWCNPISGHATLYWYQQILGQGPKLLIQFQNNGVVDDSQLPKDRFSAERLKGVDSTLKIQPAKLEDSAVYLCASSQDSPLHFGNGTRLTVT.